This TCR beta chain originates from a study of blood T cells in healthy people across ages. In the study overall: Capture by template switching was about one barcoded beta molecule per two T cells.

This CDR3 contains 14 residues. The ends were cut back, 0 bases at V and 10 bases at J, with 13 bases in the middle. Germline CDR1 and CDR2: LGHDT and YNNKEL (reference sequence). Sample-barcoded 5' priming and a J-beta primer mix drove a second PCR of about 7 to 12 cycles. The template-switch adaptor, which had 12 random nucleotides, put a tag on each cDNA molecule. TCRdb re-derived calls from the 5' RACE reads in MiXCR, one entry per CDR3 protein. The sample records around 800,000 distinct CDR3 sequences, roughly 46% being singletons. The sequenced sample was blood. This chain uses TRBV3-1 with TRBJ2-1; TRBD2 is a possible D gene (5 bases). This TCR was sampled from a man older than 75 in good health. The CDR3 is CASSQDLSSGEQFF. CDR3 nucleotides: TGTGCCAGCAGCCAAGATCTCAGCAGCGGCGAGCAGTTCTTC.